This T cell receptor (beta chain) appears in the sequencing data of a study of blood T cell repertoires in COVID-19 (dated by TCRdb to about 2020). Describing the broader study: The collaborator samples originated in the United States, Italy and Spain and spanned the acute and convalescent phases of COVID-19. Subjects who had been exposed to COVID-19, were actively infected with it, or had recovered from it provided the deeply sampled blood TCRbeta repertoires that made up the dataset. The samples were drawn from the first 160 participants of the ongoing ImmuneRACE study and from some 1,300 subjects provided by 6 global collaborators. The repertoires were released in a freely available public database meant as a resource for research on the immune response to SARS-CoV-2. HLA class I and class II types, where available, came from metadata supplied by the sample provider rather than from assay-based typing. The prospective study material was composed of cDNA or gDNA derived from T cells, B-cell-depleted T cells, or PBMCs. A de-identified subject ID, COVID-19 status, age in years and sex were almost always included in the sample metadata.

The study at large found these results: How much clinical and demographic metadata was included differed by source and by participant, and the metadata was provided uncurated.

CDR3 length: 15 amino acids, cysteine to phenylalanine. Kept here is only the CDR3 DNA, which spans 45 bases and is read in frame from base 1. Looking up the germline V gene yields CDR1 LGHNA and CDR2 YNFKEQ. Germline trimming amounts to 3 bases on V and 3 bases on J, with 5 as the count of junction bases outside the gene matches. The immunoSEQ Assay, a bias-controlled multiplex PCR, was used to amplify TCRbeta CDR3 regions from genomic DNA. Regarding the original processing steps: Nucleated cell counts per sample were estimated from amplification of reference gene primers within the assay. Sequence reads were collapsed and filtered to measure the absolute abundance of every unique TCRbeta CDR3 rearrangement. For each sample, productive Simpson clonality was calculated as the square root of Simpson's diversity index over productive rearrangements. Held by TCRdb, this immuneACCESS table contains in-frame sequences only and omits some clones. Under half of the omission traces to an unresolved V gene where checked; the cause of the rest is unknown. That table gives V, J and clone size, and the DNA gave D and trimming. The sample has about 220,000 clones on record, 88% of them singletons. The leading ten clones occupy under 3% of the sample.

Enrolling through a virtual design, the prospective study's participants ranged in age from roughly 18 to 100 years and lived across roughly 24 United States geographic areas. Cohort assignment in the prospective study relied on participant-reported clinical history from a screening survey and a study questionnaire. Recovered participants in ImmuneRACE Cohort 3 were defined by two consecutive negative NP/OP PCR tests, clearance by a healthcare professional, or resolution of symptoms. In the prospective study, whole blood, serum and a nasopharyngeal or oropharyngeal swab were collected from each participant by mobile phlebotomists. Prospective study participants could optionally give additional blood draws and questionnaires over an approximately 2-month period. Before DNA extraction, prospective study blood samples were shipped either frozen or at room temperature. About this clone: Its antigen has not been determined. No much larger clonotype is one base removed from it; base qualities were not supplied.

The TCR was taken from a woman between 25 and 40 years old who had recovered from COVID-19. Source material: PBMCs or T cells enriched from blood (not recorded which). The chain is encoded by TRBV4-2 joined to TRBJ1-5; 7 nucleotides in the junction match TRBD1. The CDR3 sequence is CASSQGDRANQPQHF. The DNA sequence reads TGTGCCAGCAGCCAGGGAGACAGGGCCAATCAGCCCCAGCATTTT.